This is a list of T cell receptor beta chains from one sample in a study of blood T cells in healthy people across ages. TCRdb re-called the 5' RACE reads through MiXCR, storing one row per CDR3 protein. Altogether roughly 800,000 distinct CDR3 sequences are present, roughly 25% being singletons, with the ten largest covering 3%. The sample was also linked to a second study, of T cells of mothers and their children.

Sequencing input: blood. The receptor set was obtained from a boy younger than 18 in good health. The CDR3 runs from the conserved cysteine through the conserved F or W.

j_gene: TRBJ1-2; len: 13; v_gene: TRBV20-1; CDR3aa: CSAIRGGDYGYTF
j_gene: TRBJ2-5; len: 19; v_gene: TRBV9; CDR3aa: CASSATSGDLRRAKETQYF
j_gene: TRBJ2-5; len: 14; v_gene: TRBV5-5; CDR3aa: CAGSSLRGQETQYF
j_gene: TRBJ2-7; len: 14; v_gene: TRBV3-1; CDR3aa: CASSPRDSSYEQYF
j_gene: TRBJ2-7; len: 14; v_gene: TRBV5-1; CDR3aa: CASSPTATAYEQYF
j_gene: TRBJ2-6; len: 20; v_gene: TRBV5-1; CDR3aa: CASSTGLAGTKSAGANVLTF
j_gene: NA; len: 15; v_gene: TRBV27; CDR3aa: CASSLSSGVYDEQYF
j_gene: TRBJ2-4; len: 15; v_gene: TRBV3-1; CDR3aa: CASSQTVGGGGIQYF
j_gene: TRBJ2-7; len: 15; v_gene: TRBV12-3/TRBV12-4; CDR3aa: CASSPPNTGIYEQYF
j_gene: NA; len: 13; v_gene: TRBV29-1; CDR3aa: CSVEGTGVDEQYF
j_gene: TRBJ2-3; len: 15; v_gene: TRBV5-1; CDR3aa: CASSLTTRYTDTQYF
j_gene: TRBJ2-1; len: 14; v_gene: TRBV12-3/TRBV12-4; CDR3aa: CASSPSAVYNEQFF
j_gene: TRBJ2-3; len: 18; v_gene: TRBV4-3; CDR3aa: CASSQVALLIGTTDTQYF
j_gene: TRBJ1-2; len: 13; v_gene: TRBV28; CDR3aa: CASIGTGGYGYTF
j_gene: TRBJ2-1; len: 14; v_gene: TRBV20-1; CDR3aa: CSAQGGIVDNEQFF
j_gene: TRBJ2-6; len: 18; v_gene: TRBV6-1; CDR3aa: CASSQDTYPFSGANVLTF
j_gene: TRBJ2-7; len: 13; v_gene: TRBV12-3/TRBV12-4; CDR3aa: CASTWAGGLEQYF
j_gene: TRBJ2-7; len: 15; v_gene: TRBV12-3/TRBV12-4; CDR3aa: CASSLYGGGPYEQYF
j_gene: TRBJ2-5; len: 14; v_gene: TRBV10-3; CDR3aa: CAISPGQGPETQYF
j_gene: TRBJ2-3; len: 13; v_gene: TRBV25-1; CDR3aa: CATCETGTDTQYF
j_gene: TRBJ1-1; len: 13; v_gene: TRBV20-1; CDR3aa: CSARQGTAYRAFF
j_gene: TRBJ2-7; len: 13; v_gene: TRBV27; CDR3aa: CASSQDRAAQQYF
j_gene: TRBJ2-3; len: 14; v_gene: TRBV29-1; CDR3aa: CSALTPGGTDTQYF
j_gene: TRBJ1-1; len: 14; v_gene: TRBV28; CDR3aa: CASSLYSVNTEAFF
j_gene: TRBJ2-1; len: 17; v_gene: TRBV7-9; CDR3aa: CASSSLAGGSTYNEQFF
j_gene: TRBJ2-4; len: 15; v_gene: TRBV20-1; CDR3aa: CSASGTALAKNIQYF